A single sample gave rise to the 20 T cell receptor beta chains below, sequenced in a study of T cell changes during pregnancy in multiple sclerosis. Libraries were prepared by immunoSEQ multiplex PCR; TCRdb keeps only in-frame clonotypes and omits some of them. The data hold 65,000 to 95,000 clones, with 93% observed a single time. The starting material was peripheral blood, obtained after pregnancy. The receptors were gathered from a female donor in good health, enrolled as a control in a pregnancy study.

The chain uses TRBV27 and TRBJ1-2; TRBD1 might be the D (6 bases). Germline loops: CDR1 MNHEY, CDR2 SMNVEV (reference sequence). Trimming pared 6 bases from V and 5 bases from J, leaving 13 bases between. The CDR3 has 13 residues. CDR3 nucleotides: TGTGCCAGCAGCAGGGGAGCGCCGTATGGCTACACCTTC. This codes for CASSRGAPYGYTF.

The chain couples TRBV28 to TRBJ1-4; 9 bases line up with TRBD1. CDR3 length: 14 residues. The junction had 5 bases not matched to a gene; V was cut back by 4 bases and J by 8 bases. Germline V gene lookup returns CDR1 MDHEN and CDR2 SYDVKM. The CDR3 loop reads CASSSDRGNEKLFF. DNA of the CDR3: TGTGCCAGCAGTTCGGACAGGGGAAACGAAAAACTGTTTTTT.

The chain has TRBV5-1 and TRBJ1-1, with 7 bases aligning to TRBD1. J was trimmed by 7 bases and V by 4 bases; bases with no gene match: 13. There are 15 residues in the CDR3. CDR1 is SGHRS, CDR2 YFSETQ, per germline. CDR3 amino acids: CASSARTGTEIEAFF. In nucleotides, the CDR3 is TGCGCCAGCAGCGCGAGGACCGGGACAGAGATTGAAGCTTTCTTT.

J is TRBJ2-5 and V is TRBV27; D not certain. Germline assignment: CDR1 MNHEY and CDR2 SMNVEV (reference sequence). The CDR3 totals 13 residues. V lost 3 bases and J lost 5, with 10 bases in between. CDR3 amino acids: CASSLGYPETQYF. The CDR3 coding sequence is TGTGCCAGCAGTTTGGGCTACCCGGAGACCCAGTACTTC.

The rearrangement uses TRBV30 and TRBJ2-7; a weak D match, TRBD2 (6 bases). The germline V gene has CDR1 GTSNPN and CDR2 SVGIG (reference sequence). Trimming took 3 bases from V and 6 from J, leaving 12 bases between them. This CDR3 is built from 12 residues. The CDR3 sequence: CAWREGTAEQYF. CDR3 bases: TGTGCCTGGAGGGAGGGAACAGCCGAGCAGTACTTC.

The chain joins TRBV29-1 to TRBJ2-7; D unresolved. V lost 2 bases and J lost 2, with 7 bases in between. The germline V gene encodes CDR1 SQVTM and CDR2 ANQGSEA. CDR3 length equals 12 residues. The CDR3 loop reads CSVERSPYEQYF. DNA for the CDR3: TGCAGCGTTGAACGTAGTCCCTACGAGCAGTACTTC.

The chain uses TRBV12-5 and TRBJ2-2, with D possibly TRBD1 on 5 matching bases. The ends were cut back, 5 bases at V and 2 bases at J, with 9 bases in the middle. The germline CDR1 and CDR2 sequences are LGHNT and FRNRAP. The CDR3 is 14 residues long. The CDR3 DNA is TGTGCTAGTGGTCCAGGGTATAACACCGGGGAGCTGTTTTTT. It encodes CASGPGYNTGELFF.

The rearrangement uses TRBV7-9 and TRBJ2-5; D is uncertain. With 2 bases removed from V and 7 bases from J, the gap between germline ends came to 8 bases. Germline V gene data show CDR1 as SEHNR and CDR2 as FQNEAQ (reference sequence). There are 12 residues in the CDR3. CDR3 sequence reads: CASSLSVWTQYF. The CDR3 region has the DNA TGTGCCAGCAGCTTATCGGTATGGACCCAGTACTTC.

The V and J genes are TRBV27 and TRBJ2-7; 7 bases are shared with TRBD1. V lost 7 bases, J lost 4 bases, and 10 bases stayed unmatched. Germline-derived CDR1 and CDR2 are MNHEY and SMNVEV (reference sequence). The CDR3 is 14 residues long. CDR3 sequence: CASIRQGQDYEQYF. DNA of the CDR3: TGTGCCAGCATTAGACAGGGTCAAGATTACGAGCAGTACTTC.

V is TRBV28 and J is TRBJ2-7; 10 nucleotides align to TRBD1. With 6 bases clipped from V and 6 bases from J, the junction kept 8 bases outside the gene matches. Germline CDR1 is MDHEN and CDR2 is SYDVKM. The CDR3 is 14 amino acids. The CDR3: CASRKWDRGPEQYF. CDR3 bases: TGTGCCAGCAGGAAATGGGACAGGGGCCCCGAGCAGTACTTC.

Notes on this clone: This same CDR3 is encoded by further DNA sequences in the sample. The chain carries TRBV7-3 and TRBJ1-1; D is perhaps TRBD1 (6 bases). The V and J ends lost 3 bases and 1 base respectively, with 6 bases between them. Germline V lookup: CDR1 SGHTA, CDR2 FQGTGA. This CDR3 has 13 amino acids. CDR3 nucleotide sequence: TGTGCCAGCAGCTTGGACAGGAACACTGAAGCTTTCTTT. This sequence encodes CASSLDRNTEAFF.

The CDR3 protein is CASSIGGNTEAFF. DNA for the CDR3: TGTGCCAGTAGTATCGGAGGGAACACTGAAGCTTTCTTT. The V gene is TRBV19, the J gene TRBJ1-1, with D uncertain. The germline V and J ends were trimmed by 3 bases and 1 base, with 6 bases remaining between them. CDR1 is LNHDA and CDR2 is SQIVND in the germline V gene (reference sequence). The CDR3 is 13 residues long.

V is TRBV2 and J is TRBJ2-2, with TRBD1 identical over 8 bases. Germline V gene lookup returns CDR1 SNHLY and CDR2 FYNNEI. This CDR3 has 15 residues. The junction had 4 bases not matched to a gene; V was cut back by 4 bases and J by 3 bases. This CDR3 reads CASSVDRGDTGELFF. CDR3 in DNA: TGTGCCAGCAGTGTCGACAGGGGTGACACCGGGGAGCTGTTTTTT.

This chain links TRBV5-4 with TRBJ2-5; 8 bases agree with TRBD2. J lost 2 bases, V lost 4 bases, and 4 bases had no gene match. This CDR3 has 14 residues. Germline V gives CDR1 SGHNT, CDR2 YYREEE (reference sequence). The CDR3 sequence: CASSVGTRQETQYF. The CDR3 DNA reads TGTGCCAGCAGCGTCGGGACTAGGCAAGAGACCCAGTACTTC.

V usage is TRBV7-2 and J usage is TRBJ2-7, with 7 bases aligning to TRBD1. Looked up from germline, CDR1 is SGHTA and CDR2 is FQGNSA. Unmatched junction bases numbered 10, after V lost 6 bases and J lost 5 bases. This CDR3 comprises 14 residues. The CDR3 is CASRDPGQTDEQYF. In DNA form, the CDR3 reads TGTGCCAGCAGGGACCCGGGACAGACAGACGAGCAGTACTTC.

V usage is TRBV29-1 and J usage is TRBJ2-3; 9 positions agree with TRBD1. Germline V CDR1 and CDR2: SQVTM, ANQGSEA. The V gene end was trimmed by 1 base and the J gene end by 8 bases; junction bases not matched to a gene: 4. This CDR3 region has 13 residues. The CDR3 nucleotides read TGCAGCGTTGAAGGGACAGGGGTTGGTACGCAGTATTTT. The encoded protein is CSVEGTGVGTQYF.

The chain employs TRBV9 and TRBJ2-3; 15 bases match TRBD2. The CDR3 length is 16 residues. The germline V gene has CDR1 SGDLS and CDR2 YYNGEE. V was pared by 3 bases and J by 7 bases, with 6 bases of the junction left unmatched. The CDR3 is CASSAGLAGGGYTQYF. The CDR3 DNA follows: TGTGCCAGCAGCGCGGGACTAGCGGGGGGAGGGTATACGCAGTATTTT.

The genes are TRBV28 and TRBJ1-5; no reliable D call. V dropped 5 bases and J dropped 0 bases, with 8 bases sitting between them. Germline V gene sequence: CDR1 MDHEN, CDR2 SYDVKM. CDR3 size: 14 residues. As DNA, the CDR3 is TGTGCCAGCAGTAGTCTAAATAGCAATCAGCCCCAGCATTTT. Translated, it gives CASSSLNSNQPQHF.

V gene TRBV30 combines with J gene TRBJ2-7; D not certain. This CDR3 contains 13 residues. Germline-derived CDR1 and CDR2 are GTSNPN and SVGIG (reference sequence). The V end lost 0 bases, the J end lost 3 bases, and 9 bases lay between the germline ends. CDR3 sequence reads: CAWSVGGRYEQYF. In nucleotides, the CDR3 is TGTGCCTGGAGTGTAGGCGGCCGCTACGAGCAGTACTTC.

The DNA of the CDR3 is TGTGCCAGCAGTCCCCGGGACTACTCCTACGAGCAGTACTTC. Encoded protein: CASSPRDYSYEQYF. This chain joins TRBV27 and TRBJ2-7, with TRBD2 identical over 7 bases. The CDR3 contains 14 residues. V shed 5 bases, J shed 0 bases, and the junction held 4 bases outside the gene matches. Germline values: CDR1 MNHEY, CDR2 SMNVEV (reference sequence).